Included here is one T cell receptor beta chain sequence, with context. The protocol was immunoSEQ multiplex PCR, while the TCRdb copy is restricted to in-frame clones and leaves out a portion. The sample consists of around 60,000 clones, nearly 90% of them appearing once. The CDR3 is 14 residues long. The germline gives CDR1 SGHAT, CDR2 FQDESV (reference sequence). Trimming pared 3 bases from V and 11 bases from J, leaving 16 bases between. The data originate from a study of blood T cell repertoires in COVID-19. The rearrangement joins TRBV11-1 to TRBJ1-4, with a possible D match to TRBD1 (6 bases). This sequence was found in a man over 45 with active COVID-19. Material: peripheral blood. CDR3 DNA sequence: TGTGCCAGCAGCTTCCGTCCCGCCACAGGGAAACTGTTTTTT. Protein product: CASSFRPATGKLFF.